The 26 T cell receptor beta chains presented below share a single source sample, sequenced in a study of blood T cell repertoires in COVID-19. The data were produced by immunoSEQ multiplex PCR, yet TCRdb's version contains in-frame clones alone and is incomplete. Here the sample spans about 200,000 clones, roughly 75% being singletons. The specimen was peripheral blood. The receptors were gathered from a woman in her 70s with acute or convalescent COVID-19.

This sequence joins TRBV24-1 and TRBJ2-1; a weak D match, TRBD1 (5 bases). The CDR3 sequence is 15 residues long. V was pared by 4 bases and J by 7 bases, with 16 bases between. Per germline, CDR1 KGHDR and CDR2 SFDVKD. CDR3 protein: CATSEFTSGKNEQFF. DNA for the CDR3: TGTGCCACCAGTGAATTCACCTCAGGGAAGAATGAGCAGTTCTTC.

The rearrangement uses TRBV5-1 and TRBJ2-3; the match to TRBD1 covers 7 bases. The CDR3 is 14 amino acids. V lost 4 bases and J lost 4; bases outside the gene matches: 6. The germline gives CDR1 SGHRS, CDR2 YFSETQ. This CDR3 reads CASSRWQGADTQYF. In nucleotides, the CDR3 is TGCGCCAGCAGCCGATGGCAGGGGGCAGATACGCAGTATTTT. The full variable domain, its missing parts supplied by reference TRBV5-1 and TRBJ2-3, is KAGVTQTPRYLIKTRGQQVTLSCSPISGHRSVSWYQQTPGQGLQFLFEYFSETQRNKGNFPGRFSGRQFSNSRSEMNVSTLELGDSALYLCASSRWQGADTQYFGPGTRLTVL.

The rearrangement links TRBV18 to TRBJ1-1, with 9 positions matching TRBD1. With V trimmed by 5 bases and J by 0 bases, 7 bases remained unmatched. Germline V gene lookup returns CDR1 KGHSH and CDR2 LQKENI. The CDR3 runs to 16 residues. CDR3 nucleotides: TGTGCCAGCTCAGCCACAGGGGGCCCCATGAACACTGAAGCTTTCTTT. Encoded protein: CASSATGGPMNTEAFF.

The CDR3 DNA reads TGTGCCAGCAGTACGGTAGGGGGCAATCAGCCCCAGCATTTT. It yields the protein CASSTVGGNQPQHF. This sequence joins TRBV11-2 and TRBJ1-5, with D perhaps TRBD1 (5 bases). CDR1 and CDR2 from the germline V gene are SGHAT and FQNNGV. Trimming cost V 6 bases and J 2 bases, with 11 bases left between them. The CDR3 length is 14 residues.

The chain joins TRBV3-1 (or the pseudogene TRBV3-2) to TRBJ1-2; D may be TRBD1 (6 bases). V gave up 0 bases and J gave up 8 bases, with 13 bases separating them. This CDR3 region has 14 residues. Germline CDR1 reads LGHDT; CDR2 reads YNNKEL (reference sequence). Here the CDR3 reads CASSQDVTGRGYTF. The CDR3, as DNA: TGTGCCAGCAGCCAAGATGTAACAGGGAGAGGCTACACCTTC.

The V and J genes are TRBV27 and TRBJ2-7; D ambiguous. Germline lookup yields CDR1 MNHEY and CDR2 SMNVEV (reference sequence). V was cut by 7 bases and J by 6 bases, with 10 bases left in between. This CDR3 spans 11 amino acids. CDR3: CASNRVPEQYF. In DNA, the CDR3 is TGTGCCAGCAATCGGGTCCCCGAGCAGTACTTC.

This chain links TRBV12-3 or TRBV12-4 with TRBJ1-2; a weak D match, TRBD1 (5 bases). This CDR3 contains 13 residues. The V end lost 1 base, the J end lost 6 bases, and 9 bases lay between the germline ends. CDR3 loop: CASSLVPGNGYTF. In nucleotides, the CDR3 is TGTGCCAGCAGTTTAGTCCCAGGGAATGGCTACACCTTC.

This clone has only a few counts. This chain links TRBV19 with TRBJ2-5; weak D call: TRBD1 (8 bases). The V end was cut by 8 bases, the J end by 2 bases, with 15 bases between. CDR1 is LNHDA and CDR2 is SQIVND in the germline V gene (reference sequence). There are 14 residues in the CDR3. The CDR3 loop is CASAGGGGQETQYF. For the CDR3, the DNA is TGTGCCAGTGCAGGGGGCGGGGGTCAAGAGACCCAGTACTTC.

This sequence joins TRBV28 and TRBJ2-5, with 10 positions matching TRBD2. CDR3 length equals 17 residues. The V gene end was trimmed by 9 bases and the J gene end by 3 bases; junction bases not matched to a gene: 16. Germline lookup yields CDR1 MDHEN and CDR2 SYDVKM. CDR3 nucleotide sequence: TGTGCCAGTGGGATTTCTAGCGGGAGTCAAAAAAAAGAGACCCAGTACTTC. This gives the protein CASGISSGSQKKETQYF.

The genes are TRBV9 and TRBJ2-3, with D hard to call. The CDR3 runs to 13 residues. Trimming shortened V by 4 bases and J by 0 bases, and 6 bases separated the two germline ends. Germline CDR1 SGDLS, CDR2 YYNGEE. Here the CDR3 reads CASSFQSTDTQYF. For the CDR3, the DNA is TGTGCCAGCAGCTTTCAAAGCACAGATACGCAGTATTTT.

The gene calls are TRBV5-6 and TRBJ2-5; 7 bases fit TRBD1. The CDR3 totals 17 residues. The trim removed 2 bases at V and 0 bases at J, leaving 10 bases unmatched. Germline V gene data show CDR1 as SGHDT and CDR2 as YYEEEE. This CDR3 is CASSFRGKALNQETQYF. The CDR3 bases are TGTGCCAGCAGCTTCAGGGGGAAGGCCCTTAACCAAGAGACCCAGTACTTC. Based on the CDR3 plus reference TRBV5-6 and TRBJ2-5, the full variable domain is DAGVTQSPTHLIKTRGQQVTLRCSPKSGHDTVSWYQQALGQGPQFIFQYYEEEERQRGNFPDRFSGHQFPNYSSELNVNALLLGDSALYLCASSFRGKALNQETQYFGPGTRLLVL.

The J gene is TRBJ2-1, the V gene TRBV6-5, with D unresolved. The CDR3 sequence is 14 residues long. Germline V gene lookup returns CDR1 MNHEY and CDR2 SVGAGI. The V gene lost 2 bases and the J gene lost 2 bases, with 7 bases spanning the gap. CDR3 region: CASSYPQTYNEQFF. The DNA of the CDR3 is TGTGCCAGCAGTTACCCCCAGACCTACAATGAGCAGTTCTTC.

The CDR3 sequence: CSVGSGEETQYF. The CDR3 nucleotides read TGCAGCGTTGGGTCAGGGGAAGAGACCCAGTACTTC. The chain couples TRBV29-1 to TRBJ2-5, with D possibly TRBD1 on 6 matching bases. There are 12 residues in the CDR3. V was trimmed by 4 bases and J by 3 bases, leaving 9 bases between them. Looked up from germline, CDR1 is SQVTM and CDR2 is ANQGSEA.

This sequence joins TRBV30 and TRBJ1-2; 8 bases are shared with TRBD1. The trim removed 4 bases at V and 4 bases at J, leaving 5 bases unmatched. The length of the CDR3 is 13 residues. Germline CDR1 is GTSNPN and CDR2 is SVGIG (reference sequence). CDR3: CAWTPGQAYGYTF. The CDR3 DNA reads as TGTGCCTGGACCCCGGGACAGGCCTATGGCTACACCTTC.

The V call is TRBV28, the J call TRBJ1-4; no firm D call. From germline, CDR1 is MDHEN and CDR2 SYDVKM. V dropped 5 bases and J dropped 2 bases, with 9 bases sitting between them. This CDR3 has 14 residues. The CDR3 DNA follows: TGTGCCAGCAGTCCCCGTCGGACTAATGAAAAACTGTTTTTT. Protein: CASSPRRTNEKLFF.

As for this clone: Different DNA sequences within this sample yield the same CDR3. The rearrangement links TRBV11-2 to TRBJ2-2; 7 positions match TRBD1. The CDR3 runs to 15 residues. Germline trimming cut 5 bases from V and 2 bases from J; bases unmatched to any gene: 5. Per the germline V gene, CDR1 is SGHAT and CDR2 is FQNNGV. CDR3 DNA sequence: TGTGCCAGCAGCCGGGACAGACTTAACACCGGGGAGCTGTTTTTT. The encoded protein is CASSRDRLNTGELFF.

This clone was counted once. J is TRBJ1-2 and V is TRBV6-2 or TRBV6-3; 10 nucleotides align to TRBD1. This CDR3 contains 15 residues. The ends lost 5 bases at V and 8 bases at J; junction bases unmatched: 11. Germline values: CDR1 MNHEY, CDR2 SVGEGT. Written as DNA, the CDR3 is TGTGCCAGCAGTGACCCCGGGACAGGGGCTGGCGGCTACACCTTC. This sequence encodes CASSDPGTGAGGYTF.

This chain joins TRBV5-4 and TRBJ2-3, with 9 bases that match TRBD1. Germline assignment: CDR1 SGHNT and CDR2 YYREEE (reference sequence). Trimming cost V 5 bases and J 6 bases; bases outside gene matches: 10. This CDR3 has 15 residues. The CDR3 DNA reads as TGTGCCAGCAGGGCCGGGACAGGGACTCGGGATACGCAGTATTTT. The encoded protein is CASRAGTGTRDTQYF.

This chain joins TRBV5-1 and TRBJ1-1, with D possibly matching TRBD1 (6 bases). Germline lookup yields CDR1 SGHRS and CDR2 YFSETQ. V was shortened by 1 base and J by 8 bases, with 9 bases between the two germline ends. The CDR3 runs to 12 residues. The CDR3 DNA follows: TGCGCCAGCAGCTTGTGGGGGGGCGAAGCTTTCTTT. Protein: CASSLWGGEAFF.

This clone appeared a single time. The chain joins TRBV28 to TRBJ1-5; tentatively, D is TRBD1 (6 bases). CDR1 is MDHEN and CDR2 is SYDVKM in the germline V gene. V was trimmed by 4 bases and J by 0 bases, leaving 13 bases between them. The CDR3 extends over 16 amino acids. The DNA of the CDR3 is TGTGCCAGCAGTTCCTGGGGACAAACTAGCAATCAGCCCCAGCATTTT. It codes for CASSSWGQTSNQPQHF.

CDR3 nucleotides: TGCGCCAGCAGCTTGACTAGCGGGAGGCTAAATACGCAGTATTTT. This codes for CASSLTSGRLNTQYF. The V call is TRBV5-1, the J call TRBJ2-3; 12 nucleotides agree with TRBD2. The germline CDR1 and CDR2 sequences are SGHRS and YFSETQ. The CDR3 totals 15 residues. V dropped 1 base and J dropped 7; count of bases not matched to a gene: 4.

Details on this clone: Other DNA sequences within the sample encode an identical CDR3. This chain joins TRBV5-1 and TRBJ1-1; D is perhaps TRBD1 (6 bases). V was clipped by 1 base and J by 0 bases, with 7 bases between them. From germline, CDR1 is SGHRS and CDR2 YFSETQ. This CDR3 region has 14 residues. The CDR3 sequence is CASSLTGMNTEAFF. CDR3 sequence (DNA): TGCGCCAGCAGCTTGACAGGGATGAACACTGAAGCTTTCTTT.

The CDR3 sequence: CASSLVQGSFYGYTF. CDR3 coding DNA: TGTGCCAGCAGCTTAGTGCAGGGGTCCTTCTATGGCTACACCTTC. V is TRBV7-2 and J is TRBJ1-2, with D possibly being TRBD1 (6 bases). The CDR3 extends over 15 amino acids. Trimming pared 1 base from V and 4 bases from J, leaving 13 bases between. Germline V gene data show CDR1 as SGHTA and CDR2 as FQGNSA.

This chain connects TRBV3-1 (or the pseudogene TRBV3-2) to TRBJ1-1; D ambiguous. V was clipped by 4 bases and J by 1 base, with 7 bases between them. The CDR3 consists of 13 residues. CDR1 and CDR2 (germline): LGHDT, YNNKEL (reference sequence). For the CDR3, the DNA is TGTGCCAGCAGCCCGAGGGCGAACACTGAAGCTTTCTTT. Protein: CASSPRANTEAFF.

In DNA form, the CDR3 reads TGTGCCAGCAGCGTGGAACTAATCTGGACAGGGGGATACTCCTACAATGAGCAGTTCTTC. It codes for CASSVELIWTGGYSYNEQFF. The chain has TRBV9 and TRBJ2-1, with 10 bases fitting TRBD1. J lost 0 bases, V lost 2 bases, and 14 bases had no gene match. There are 20 residues in the CDR3. Germline V gene data show CDR1 as SGDLS and CDR2 as YYNGEE.

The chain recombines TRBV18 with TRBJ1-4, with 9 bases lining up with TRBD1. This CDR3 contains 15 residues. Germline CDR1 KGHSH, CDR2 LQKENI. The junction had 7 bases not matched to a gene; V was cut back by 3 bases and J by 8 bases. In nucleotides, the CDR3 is TGTGCCAGCTCACCGGGGACAGGGTTCGGCGAAAAACTGTTTTTT. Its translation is CASSPGTGFGEKLFF.